Below, 32 T cell receptor beta chains from the same sample are listed, as sequenced in a study of cytomegalovirus exposure and HLA in healthy donors. Primers: 60 Vbeta forward and 13 Jbeta reverse. TCRdb's table, derived via immunoSEQ multiplex PCR, lists solely in-frame clones and lacks some. The repertoire holds hundreds of thousands of clones, over 70% seen once, with roughly 2.5% in the top ten. The sequenced sample was PBMCs. Every receptor here comes from a woman aged 60-75 years in good health and CMV-seropositive.

The chain uses TRBV16 and TRBJ2-3, with D possibly TRBD1 on 5 matching bases. Germline V gives CDR1 KGHSY, CDR2 FQNENV. The germline V and J ends were trimmed by 5 bases and 0 bases, with 12 bases remaining between them. The CDR3 runs to 15 residues. The CDR3 sequence is CASSAWQGSTDTQYF. The DNA for the CDR3 is TGTGCCAGCAGCGCCTGGCAGGGAAGCACAGATACGCAGTATTTT.

The chain joins TRBV5-1 to TRBJ2-5, with 7 positions matching TRBD1. J was trimmed by 5 bases and V by 6 bases; bases with no gene match: 10. Germline CDR1 is SGHRS and CDR2 is YFSETQ. The CDR3 runs to 14 residues. CDR3 nucleotide sequence: TGCGCCAGCAACCCCGGACAGGTTGGTGAGACCCAGTACTTC. It is translated as CASNPGQVGETQYF. Complete variable domain (other parts from reference TRBV5-1 and TRBJ2-5): KAGVTQTPRYLIKTRGQQVTLSCSPISGHRSVSWYQQTPGQGLQFLFEYFSETQRNKGNFPGRFSGRQFSNSRSEMNVSTLELGDSALYLCASNPGQVGETQYFGPGTRLLVL.

V gene TRBV6-5 combines with J gene TRBJ1-6; perhaps TRBD1 as D (5 bases). The V end lost 4 bases, the J end lost 10 bases, and 20 bases lay between the germline ends. The CDR3 loop spans 16 amino acids. Per germline, CDR1 MNHEY and CDR2 SVGAGI. Here the CDR3 DNA reads TGTGCCAGCAGTTCAAGACCCCCAGGGTCTGGATCACCCCTCCACTTT. Translated, it gives CASSSRPPGSGSPLHF.

The chain links TRBV28 to TRBJ1-1; no reliable D call. In germline, CDR1 is MDHEN, CDR2 SYDVKM. CDR3 size: 14 residues. V was pared by 3 bases and J by 1 base, with 9 bases between. The CDR3 loop is CASSLPHGNTEAFF. As DNA, the CDR3 is TGTGCCAGCAGTTTGCCACATGGGAACACTGAAGCTTTCTTT.

The chain joins TRBV28 to TRBJ2-5, with D tentatively TRBD1 (5 bases). The J call may be mistaken, given a closer DNA end match to TRBJ2-7. Germline loops: CDR1 MDHEN, CDR2 SYDVKM. The CDR3 has 16 residues. CDR3 sequence reads: CASSSHPGDGHYEQYF. The CDR3 region has the DNA TGTGCCAGCAGTTCTCACCCTGGAGACGGACACTACGAGCAGTACTTC.

V and J are TRBV18 and TRBJ2-3; 7 bases fit TRBD2. The V gene's germline CDR1 is KGHSH and CDR2 LQKENI. Trimming cost V 4 bases and J 4 bases; bases outside gene matches: 5. The CDR3 totals 14 residues. In nucleotides, the CDR3 is TGTGCCAGCTCACAGGGGAGGGGCCCAGATACGCAGTATTTT. Protein sequence: CASSQGRGPDTQYF.

CDR3 DNA: TGCGCCAGCAGCTTGGATCCAGGAAGGTCTTCGGCTTTCTTT. Its translation: CASSLDPGRSSAFF. The chain is built from TRBV5-1 and TRBJ1-1, with unresolved D. The CDR3 is made up of 14 amino acids. V was cut by 0 bases and J by 11 bases, with 17 bases left in between. CDR1 and CDR2 from the germline V gene are SGHRS and YFSETQ.

This clone has just a few counts. The gene calls are TRBV19 and TRBJ2-2; D is possibly TRBD1 (5 bases). Per the germline V gene, CDR1 is LNHDA and CDR2 is SQIVND (reference sequence). V was pared by 8 bases and J by 5 bases, with 12 bases between. The CDR3 loop spans 13 amino acids. CDR3 in DNA: TGTGCCAGTGTGTTAAGGGGAACCGGGGAGCTGTTTTTT. This gives the protein CASVLRGTGELFF. The full variable domain, with the rest looked up from reference TRBV19 and TRBJ2-2, is DGGITQSPKYLFRKEGQNVTLSCEQNLNHDAMYWYRQDPGQGLRLIYYSQIVNDFQKGDIAEGYSVSREKKESFPLTVTSAQKNPTAFYLCASVLRGTGELFFGEGSRLTVL.

The chain employs TRBV28 and TRBJ1-1, with TRBD1 as a possible D gene (5 bases). Germline CDR1 MDHEN, CDR2 SYDVKM. Trimming left V 5 bases short and J 0 bases short, with 10 bases between. The CDR3 runs 14 residues. Written as DNA, the CDR3 is TGTGCCAGCAGTCCCGACAGCCTGAACACTGAAGCTTTCTTT. Protein sequence: CASSPDSLNTEAFF. Together with reference TRBV28 and TRBJ1-1, the CDR3 gives the full variable domain: DVKVTQSSRYLVKRTGEKVFLECVQDMDHENMFWYRQDPGLGLRLIYFSYDVKMKEKGDIPEGYSVSREKKERFSLILESASTNQTSMYLCASSPDSLNTEAFFGQGTRLTVV.

The chain couples TRBV7-9 to TRBJ1-1; tentatively, D is TRBD1 (5 bases). The V gene's germline CDR1 is SEHNR and CDR2 FQNEAQ (reference sequence). V lost 5 bases, J lost 4 bases, and 17 bases lay in between. The CDR3 consists of 15 residues. The CDR3 loop is CASSPGGRFGTEAFF. CDR3 DNA sequence: TGTGCCAGCAGCCCCGGGGGAAGGTTCGGCACTGAAGCTTTCTTT. The full variable domain, rest sourced from reference TRBV7-9 and TRBJ1-1, is DTGVSQNPRHKITKRGQNVTFRCDPISEHNRLYWYRQTLGQGPEFLTYFQNEAQLEKSRLLSDRFSAERPKGSFSTLEIQRTEQGDSAMYLCASSPGGRFGTEAFFGQGTRLTVV.

A few counts support this clone. The chain combines TRBV7-9 with TRBJ1-1; D gene uncertain. The CDR3 length is 12 residues. V shed 4 bases and J shed 3 bases, with 6 bases lying between them. The germline V gene encodes CDR1 SEHNR and CDR2 FQNEAQ (reference sequence). CDR3 region: CASSSSYTEAFF. The CDR3 DNA reads as TGTGCCAGCAGCTCTAGTTACACTGAAGCTTTCTTT.

This rearrangement joins TRBV9 to TRBJ2-5; 7 bases match TRBD1. Germline assignment: CDR1 SGDLS and CDR2 YYNGEE. J was trimmed by 7 bases and V by 4 bases; bases with no gene match: 19. CDR3 size: 17 residues. For the CDR3, the DNA is TGTGCCAGCAGCACGTCGATTGGACAGGCTGGGGTGAGGACCCAGTACTTC. Protein: CASSTSIGQAGVRTQYF. Using reference TRBV9 and TRBJ2-5 for the parts outside the CDR3, the full variable domain is DSGVTQTPKHLITATGQRVTLRCSPRSGDLSVYWYQQSLDQGLQFLIQYYNGEERAKGNILERFSAQQFPDLHSELNLSSLELGDSALYFCASSTSIGQAGVRTQYFGPGTRLLVL.

V is TRBV19 and J is TRBJ2-7; tentative D call: TRBD1 (5 bases). Germline V gene sequence: CDR1 LNHDA, CDR2 SQIVND (reference sequence). The CDR3 totals 13 residues. V shed 7 bases and J shed 7 bases, with 17 bases lying between them. The CDR3 here is CASTRQGSGEQYF. CDR3 nucleotides: TGTGCCAGTACAAGGCAGGGATCGGGTGAGCAGTACTTC.

This clone was found a few times. J is TRBJ1-1 and V is TRBV11-3, with TRBD1 matching 9 bases. CDR3 length: 14 amino acids. Looked up from germline, CDR1 is SGHNT and CDR2 is YENEEA. V lost 1 base, J lost 10 bases, and 7 bases stayed unmatched. In DNA form, the CDR3 reads TGTGCCAGCAGCTTAGTGCGCGGGACAGGGTCAGCTTTCTTT. Protein: CASSLVRGTGSAFF.

The gene calls are TRBV30 and TRBJ2-3, with D maybe TRBD1 (6 bases). Germline V gene data show CDR1 as GTSNPN and CDR2 as SVGIG (reference sequence). Trimming cost V 2 bases and J 2 bases, with 11 bases left between them. This CDR3 spans 14 amino acids. The CDR3 here is CAWSSQGYTDTQYF. CDR3 nucleotides: TGTGCCTGGAGTAGTCAGGGGTACACAGATACGCAGTATTTT.

The rearrangement joins TRBV28 to TRBJ2-7; D uncertain. The CDR3 has 15 residues. Trimming cost V 7 bases and J 3 bases, with 19 bases left between them. Per the germline V gene, CDR1 is MDHEN and CDR2 is SYDVKM. The CDR3 DNA reads TGTGCCAGCACGCCCGTATACTCACAGAACTACGAGCAGTACTTC. Protein: CASTPVYSQNYEQYF.

The chain links TRBV5-1 to TRBJ2-1; D may be TRBD2 (5 bases). V dropped 4 bases and J dropped 0 bases, with 8 bases sitting between them. Germline CDR1 and CDR2: SGHRS and YFSETQ. The CDR3 spans 14 residues. CDR3 region: CASSPGSSYNEQFF. For the CDR3, the DNA is TGCGCCAGCAGCCCTGGGAGCTCCTACAATGAGCAGTTCTTC.

The chain links TRBV13 to TRBJ1-2, with TRBD1 identical over 8 bases. Germline CDR1 and CDR2: PRHDT and FYEKMQ (reference sequence). CDR3 size: 14 residues. The J segment lost 7 bases and the V segment lost 0 bases, leaving 4 bases of the junction unmatched. The CDR3 loop is CASSLGQGARGYTF. The CDR3, as DNA: TGTGCCAGCAGCTTAGGGCAGGGGGCGCGTGGCTACACCTTC. Using reference TRBV13 and TRBJ1-2 for the parts outside the CDR3, the full variable domain is AAGVIQSPRHLIKEKRETATLKCYPIPRHDTVYWYQQGPGQDPQFLISFYEKMQSDKGSIPDRFSAQQFSDYHSELNMSSLELGDSALYFCASSLGQGARGYTFGSGTRLTVV.

The CDR3: CASSSRDSYEQYF. The CDR3 nucleotides read TGTGCCAGTAGCAGCCGGGACAGTTACGAGCAGTACTTC. This chain uses TRBV19 with TRBJ2-7, with 7 positions matching TRBD1. The CDR3 is 13 amino acids. V lost 6 bases and J lost 4; bases outside the gene matches: 6. In germline, CDR1 is LNHDA, CDR2 SQIVND (reference sequence). Drawing the rest from reference TRBV19 and TRBJ2-7, the complete variable domain is DGGITQSPKYLFRKEGQNVTLSCEQNLNHDAMYWYRQDPGQGLRLIYYSQIVNDFQKGDIAEGYSVSREKKESFPLTVTSAQKNPTAFYLCASSSRDSYEQYFGPGTRLTVT.

To note about this clone: Relative to the germline gene, one junction end is altered; a read error may explain this. The V gene is TRBV2, the J gene TRBJ1-1, with D maybe TRBD1 (6 bases). Germline V gives CDR1 SNHLY, CDR2 FYNNEI. This CDR3 has 13 amino acids. The CDR3 DNA sequence: TGTGCCGGCAGTGTGAATGGGGACAAGAGGGCTTTCTTT. It codes for CAGSVNGDKRAFF.

As to this clone: The junction shows a germline mismatch at one end, possibly a read error. V usage is TRBV9 and J usage is TRBJ2-3; 10 bases map to TRBD2. Germline CDR1 is SGDLS and CDR2 is YYNGEE. The CDR3 loop spans 15 amino acids. In DNA form, the CDR3 reads TGTGCCAGCAGGGGACTAGCGCTTAGCACAGATGCGCAGTATTTT. Translation gives CASRGLALSTDAQYF.

The chain employs TRBV19 and TRBJ2-7; TRBD2 might be the D (5 bases). The V gene lost 3 bases and the J gene lost 4 bases, with 13 bases spanning the gap. Germline V lookup: CDR1 LNHDA, CDR2 SQIVND (reference sequence). This CDR3 has 14 amino acids. In DNA form, the CDR3 reads TGTGCCAGTAGTATTGGTCCGGGAATGTACGAGCAGTACTTC. Translating it yields CASSIGPGMYEQYF.

A few counts support this clone. The rearrangement joins TRBV7-2 to TRBJ1-2; TRBD1 might be the D (6 bases). The CDR3 runs 13 residues. Trimming removed 4 bases at V and 7 bases at J, with 13 bases between. Germline V gives CDR1 SGHTA, CDR2 FQGNSA. DNA of the CDR3: TGTGCCAGCAGCTCACAGGGTTTTGGTGGCTACACCTTC. It specifies CASSSQGFGGYTF.

The V gene is TRBV11-2, the J gene TRBJ1-2, with 8 nucleotides matching TRBD1. Per germline, CDR1 SGHAT and CDR2 FQNNGV. V trimming: 0 bases; J trimming: 8 bases; junction bases outside the gene matches: 11. The CDR3 covers 16 residues. The CDR3 spells CASSLDRDRGSYGYTF. In DNA, the CDR3 is TGTGCCAGCAGCTTAGATCGAGACAGGGGATCTTACGGCTACACCTTC.

The chain recombines TRBV19 with TRBJ1-1, with a tentative D call TRBD1 (6 bases). The V gene's germline CDR1 is LNHDA and CDR2 SQIVND (reference sequence). Deletions cut 3 bases from V and 0 bases from J, with 14 bases between. The CDR3 is 16 residues long. CDR3 amino acids: CASSMPPGQMNTEAFF. The CDR3 nucleotides read TGTGCCAGTAGTATGCCCCCTGGACAGATGAACACTGAAGCTTTCTTT. The variable domain in full, completed from reference TRBV19 and TRBJ1-1, reads DGGITQSPKYLFRKEGQNVTLSCEQNLNHDAMYWYRQDPGQGLRLIYYSQIVNDFQKGDIAEGYSVSREKKESFPLTVTSAQKNPTAFYLCASSMPPGQMNTEAFFGQGTRLTVV.

The chain recombines TRBV6-5 with TRBJ2-1; D possibly corresponds to TRBD1 (6 bases). This CDR3 is 13 amino acids long. Trimming took off 7 bases at V and 7 bases at J, with 14 bases between the two ends. Germline assignment: CDR1 MNHEY and CDR2 SVGAGI. CDR3 sequence: CASTTTGRNEQFF. The CDR3 DNA reads TGTGCCAGCACTACGACAGGCCGTAATGAGCAGTTCTTC.

J is TRBJ2-7 and V is TRBV2; 12 bases are a match to TRBD2. The junction had 8 bases not matched to a gene; V was cut back by 4 bases and J by 4 bases. The germline V gene has CDR1 SNHLY and CDR2 FYNNEI. The CDR3 has 16 amino acids. In DNA, the CDR3 is TGTGCCAGCAGTGGACTGACTAGCGGGAGTAGGTACGAGCAGTACTTC. Amino acid sequence: CASSGLTSGSRYEQYF.

This clone was picked up a small number of times. This chain links TRBV6-5 with TRBJ2-5, with 10 bases that match TRBD2. V shed 6 bases, J shed 1 base, and the junction held 5 bases outside the gene matches. CDR1 and CDR2 from the germline V gene are MNHEY and SVGAGI. The CDR3 is made up of 15 amino acids. Written as DNA, the CDR3 is TGTGCCAGCAGCCGTAGCGGGAGGCTCCAAGAGACCCAGTACTTC. Protein product: CASSRSGRLQETQYF.

There are a few counts of this clone. The gene calls are TRBV28 and TRBJ2-7, with D possibly being TRBD2 (6 bases). The CDR3 extends over 12 amino acids. Germline assignment: CDR1 MDHEN and CDR2 SYDVKM. Trimming removed 10 bases from V and 3 bases from J, with 13 bases in between. The CDR3 DNA is TGTGCCACCGGGACTTTAAGCTACGAGCAGTACTTC. Amino acids: CATGTLSYEQYF.

The chain is built from TRBV2 and TRBJ2-1; 11 bases map to TRBD2. V shed 4 bases, J shed 1 base, and the junction held 3 bases outside the gene matches. Germline CDR1 and CDR2: SNHLY and FYNNEI. This CDR3 is 16 amino acids long. CDR3 in amino acids: CASSGSSGRSYNEQFF. CDR3 coding DNA: TGTGCCAGCAGTGGTTCTAGCGGGAGGTCCTACAATGAGCAGTTCTTC.

This chain joins TRBV2 and TRBJ1-1, with unresolved D. The CDR3 contains 11 residues. CDR1 is SNHLY, CDR2 FYNNEI, per germline. Trimming shortened V by 10 bases and J by 5 bases, and 11 bases separated the two germline ends. CDR3 residues: CATGRETEAFF. The CDR3 DNA follows: TGTGCCACCGGGCGGGAGACTGAAGCTTTCTTT. Looking up the rest from reference TRBV2 and TRBJ1-1 gives the full variable domain: EPEVTQTPSHQVTQMGQEVILRCVPISNHLYFYWYRQILGQKVEFLVSFYNNEISEKSEIFDDQFSVERPDGSNFTLKIRSTKLEDSAMYFCATGRETEAFFGQGTRLTVV.

A few counts support this clone. The CDR3 here is CSSYSWDNQPQHF. CDR3 nucleotide sequence: TGTTCTAGCTACAGTTGGGACAATCAGCCCCAGCATTTT. This sequence joins TRBV28 and TRBJ1-5; unclear D gene. This CDR3 region has 13 residues. From germline, CDR1 is MDHEN and CDR2 SYDVKM.